Listed here are 10 T cell receptor beta chains from one sample, sequenced in a study of blood T cell repertoires in COVID-19. Assay used: immunoSEQ multiplex PCR; TCRdb lists only in-frame clones, some missing. The table includes about 120,000 clones, approximately 78% detected once. Input material: peripheral blood. The receptors shown here come from a man between 65 and 85 years old with acute or convalescent COVID-19.

J is TRBJ2-6 and V is TRBV7-3; TRBD1 matches 8 bases. With V trimmed by 0 bases and J by 0 bases, 7 bases remained unmatched. CDR1 and CDR2 (germline): SGHTA, FQGTGA. The CDR3 spans 19 residues. The CDR3 protein is CASSLTAGGTPSGANVLTF. The CDR3 DNA sequence: TGTGCCAGCAGCTTAACGGCAGGGGGCACCCCCTCTGGGGCCAACGTCCTGACTTTC.

The rearrangement uses TRBV14 and TRBJ2-1, with TRBD2 as a possible D gene (5 bases). Per germline, CDR1 SGHDN and CDR2 FVKESK. Deletions cut 0 bases from V and 3 bases from J, with 15 bases between. The length of the CDR3 is 17 residues. The CDR3 loop is CASSQDIGGLLYNEQFF. The DNA of the CDR3 is TGTGCCAGCAGCCAAGACATAGGAGGTCTTCTCTACAATGAGCAGTTCTTC. Full variable domain (outside the CDR3, taken from reference TRBV14 and TRBJ2-1): EAGVTQFPSHSVIEKGQTVTLRCDPISGHDNLYWYRRVMGKEIKFLLHFVKESKQDESGMPNNRFLAERTGGTYSTLKVQPAELEDSGVYFCASSQDIGGLLYNEQFFGPGTRLTVL.

V gene TRBV5-4 combines with J gene TRBJ2-2; D is unclear. This CDR3 is 15 amino acids long. Per the germline V gene, CDR1 is SGHNT and CDR2 is YYREEE (reference sequence). Trimming left V 0 bases short and J 7 bases short, with 13 bases between. The chain's CDR3 is CASSLAGTRGGELFF. DNA for the CDR3: TGTGCCAGCAGCTTGGCCGGAACCCGCGGCGGGGAGCTGTTTTTT. Based on the CDR3 plus reference TRBV5-4 and TRBJ2-2, the full variable domain is ETGVTQSPTHLIKTRGQQVTLRCSSQSGHNTVSWYQQALGQGPQFIFQYYREEENGRGNFPPRFSGLQFPNYSSELNVNALELDDSALYLCASSLAGTRGGELFFGEGSRLTVL.

The chain is built from TRBV28 and TRBJ1-2; no firm D call. Per the germline V gene, CDR1 is MDHEN and CDR2 is SYDVKM. CDR3 size: 14 residues. The V end was cut by 7 bases, the J end by 1 base, with 13 bases between. The CDR3 reads CASTNSDFNYGYTF. The CDR3 DNA sequence: TGTGCCAGCACCAACTCGGACTTTAACTATGGCTACACCTTC.

The chain uses TRBV6-2 or TRBV6-3 and TRBJ2-3; a weak D match, TRBD2 (6 bases). The CDR3 is 14 amino acids. Germline V CDR1 and CDR2: MNHEY, SVGEGT. Trimming removed 6 bases from V and 5 bases from J, with 15 bases in between. This CDR3 is CASSKTRSEDTQYF. In nucleotides, the CDR3 is TGTGCCAGCAGCAAGACTAGATCTGAAGATACGCAGTATTTT.

The chain couples TRBV2 to TRBJ1-1, with a tentative D call TRBD1 (6 bases). From germline, CDR1 is SNHLY and CDR2 FYNNEI. Trimming took 6 bases from V and 2 from J, leaving 13 bases between them. The CDR3 spans 14 residues. As DNA, the CDR3 is TGTGCCAGCAGGGCCGGGACACAAAACACTGAAGCTTTCTTT. Protein: CASRAGTQNTEAFF.

The J gene is TRBJ2-6, the V gene TRBV27; tentatively, D is TRBD1 (5 bases). Per germline, CDR1 MNHEY and CDR2 SMNVEV (reference sequence). CDR3 length equals 13 residues. Trimming cost V 6 bases and J 4 bases, with 7 bases left between them. The CDR3 DNA is TGTGCCAGCAGCAGGGAAGGGGCCAACGTCCTGACTTTC. Protein product: CASSREGANVLTF.

This chain connects TRBV10-3 to TRBJ1-1, with TRBD1 as a possible D gene (6 bases). V was shortened by 6 bases and J by 5 bases, with 10 bases between the two germline ends. Germline V lookup: CDR1 ENHRY, CDR2 SYGVKD. The length of the CDR3 is 12 residues. DNA for the CDR3: TGTGCCATCAGCAGGGGTGGTACTGAAGCTTTCTTT. Translated: CAISRGGTEAFF.

The gene calls are TRBV29-1 and TRBJ2-7, with D possibly matching TRBD1 (6 bases). Germline CDR1 reads SQVTM; CDR2 reads ANQGSEA. V was cut by 6 bases and J by 0 bases, with 12 bases left in between. The CDR3 contains 13 residues. The CDR3 spells CSVQGEFSYEQYF. In nucleotides, the CDR3 is TGCAGCGTACAGGGTGAGTTCTCCTACGAGCAGTACTTC.

This clone was seen a handful of times. The chain employs TRBV27 and TRBJ2-2; the match to TRBD2 covers 11 bases. Germline V lookup: CDR1 MNHEY, CDR2 SMNVEV (reference sequence). V trimming: 5 bases; J trimming: 1 base; junction bases outside the gene matches: 9. This CDR3 has 18 amino acids. The CDR3, as DNA: TGTGCCAGCAGTCGGAGGCTAGCGGGGGGAAAGAACACCGGGGAGCTGTTTTTT. Its protein product is CASSRRLAGGKNTGELFF.